The rows below give T cell receptor beta chains drawn from one sample of a study of OX40 agonist ivuxolimab in advanced cancers. Here immunoSEQ multiplex PCR was the method, and the copy in TCRdb shows in-frame clones only, minus some. The data contain around 80,000 clones, approximately 92% of them seen just once; the ten biggest clones take up about 9.4%. Sequencing was performed on CD4+ or CD8+ T cells sorted from blood, taken in a trial of the OX40 agonist ivuxolimab. Receptors were obtained from an adult with an advanced solid tumor such as melanoma, head and neck, liver or kidney cancer. Each CDR3 is given with its conserved first and last residue. A D gene is named only where the DNA matches it firmly. The size of a clone is reported for some rows only, either as once, few or many, or as a class for expanded clones.

TGTGCCAGCAGCTTACTGTCAGAGACCCAGTACTTC | CASSLLSETQYF | 12 | NA | TRBJ2-5 | NA | TRBV11-2
TGTGCCAGCAGGGGAACAGGGAACATGAGGTACGAGCAGTACTTC | CASRGTGNMRYEQYF | 15 | NA | TRBJ2-7 | NA | TRBV6-1
TGCGCCAGCTCCTTGGACGGGGCCTATAGCAATCAGCCCCAGCATTTT | CASSLDGAYSNQPQHF | 16 | NA | TRBJ1-5 | few | TRBV5-1
TGTGCCAGCAGCGTCTCTGGGGCCGCCGGGGAGCTGTTTTTT | CASSVSGAAGELFF | 14 | NA | TRBJ2-2 | NA | TRBV9
TGCGCCAGCAGCCAAGATTTCGGTGGAGAGACCCAGTACTTC | CASSQDFGGETQYF | 14 | NA | TRBJ2-5 | NA | TRBV4-1
TGTGCCAGCAGTGGGGGGGAGGCCGGACCCCAGCATTTT | CASSGGEAGPQHF | 13 | NA | TRBJ1-5 | NA | TRBV25-1
TGTGCCAGCAGCTACGGATCTAACAATGAGCAGTTCTTC | CASSYGSNNEQFF | 13 | NA | TRBJ2-1 | NA | TRBV7-6
TGTGCCAGCAGCAGGCAAGCCGGGAGAGTGGCCTCCAGCGTCCTGACTTTC | CASSRQAGRVASSVLTF | 17 | NA | TRBJ2-6 | NA | TRBV9
TGTGCCAGCACCGAGGGGCCCGTTTCCTACAATGAGCAGTTCTTC | CASTEGPVSYNEQFF | 15 | NA | TRBJ2-1 | few | TRBV6-1
TGTGCCAGCAGCCCTGGACTAGCCACAGATACGCAGTATTTT | CASSPGLATDTQYF | 14 | TRBD2 | TRBJ2-3 | NA | TRBV7-9
TGTGCCAGCAGCTTAGGTCCTATTTTCTACGAGCAGTACTTC | CASSLGPIFYEQYF | 14 | NA | TRBJ2-7 | medium-sized | TRBV7-9
TGTGCCAGCAGCGGGACTAGCGGGGGGGCCCGGCTGGATGAGCAGTTCTTC | CASSGTSGGARLDEQFF | 17 | TRBD2 | TRBJ2-1 | NA | TRBV7-3
TGTGCCAGCCGGGAAAAGGGCAGGGAAGAGACCCAGTACTTC | CASREKGREETQYF | 14 | NA | TRBJ2-5 | NA | TRBV2
TGTGCCAGCAGTTTTGTGGAGGGAACGAACACTGAAGCTTTCTTT | CASSFVEGTNTEAFF | 15 | NA | TRBJ1-1 | NA | TRBV6-5
TGTGCCAGCAGCCTCGGACTAGAAGACACCGGGGAGCTGTTTTTT | CASSLGLEDTGELFF | 15 | TRBD2 | TRBJ2-2 | NA | TRBV4-2
TGTGCCAGCAGCTCCTCCGGGACAGGCCCTCTCTACGAGCAGTACTTC | CASSSSGTGPLYEQYF | 16 | TRBD1 | TRBJ2-7 | NA | TRBV7-9
TGTGCCAGCAGCTTAGGAGCTCTCTCCTACAATGAGCAGTTCTTC | CASSLGALSYNEQFF | 15 | NA | TRBJ2-1 | NA | TRBV11-2
TGTGCCAGCAGCCCGACAGGTACCCTAAGCACAGATACGCAGTATTTT | CASSPTGTLSTDTQYF | 16 | NA | TRBJ2-3 | NA | TRBV7-9
TGCGCCAGCAGCGCCCGGGACCTCTCCTACGAGCAGTACTTC | CASSARDLSYEQYF | 14 | NA | TRBJ2-7 | NA | TRBV4-1
TGTGCCAGCAGCTTAGATCCCGGGCACCAAGAGACCCAGTACTTC | CASSLDPGHQETQYF | 15 | NA | TRBJ2-5 | NA | TRBV11-2
TGTGCCAGCAGTGAGTGGGTGAGCACTGAAGCTTTCTTT | CASSEWVSTEAFF | 13 | NA | TRBJ1-1 | once | TRBV2
TGTGCCAGCAGTTACTCGAGGGATGGCACAGATACGCAGTATTTT | CASSYSRDGTDTQYF | 15 | NA | TRBJ2-3 | NA | TRBV6-6
TGTGCCAGCAGGGCTAGGGGGTGGGATGAGCAGTTCTTC | CASRARGWDEQFF | 13 | NA | TRBJ2-1 | NA | TRBV5-6
TGTGCCAGCAGCTTTACTAGCTCTGGAAACACCATATATTTT | CASSFTSSGNTIYF | 14 | NA | TRBJ1-3 | NA | TRBV5-6
TGTGCCAGCAGCTTGGGGGAGGGAGGGCCCTATGGCTACACCTTC | CASSLGEGGPYGYTF | 15 | NA | TRBJ1-2 | NA | TRBV5-6
TGTGCCAGCAGCTTGACGGTCAGGGCGGGGAACACTGAAGCTTTCTTT | CASSLTVRAGNTEAFF | 16 | NA | TRBJ1-1 | few | TRBV7-6
TGCGCCAGCAGTGAGCCCCTAGGTGCTGGAGCCAAAAACATTCAGTACTTC | CASSEPLGAGAKNIQYF | 17 | NA | TRBJ2-4 | NA | TRBV10-1
TGTGCCAGCAGCACGACCGGGGCCTCATGGGGCTACACCTTC | CASSTTGASWGYTF | 14 | NA | TRBJ1-2 | NA | TRBV5-4
TGTGCCAGCAGCTTAATAGACTACGAGCAGTACTTC | CASSLIDYEQYF | 12 | NA | TRBJ2-7 | NA | TRBV11-3
TGTGCCAGCAGCCCCCCGGGACAGGGGGCATCACCCCTCCACTTT | CASSPPGQGASPLHF | 15 | TRBD1 | TRBJ1-6 | once | TRBV5-4
TGTGCCAGCAGCGTAGATGGAGGGAGAGAGACCCAGTACTTC | CASSVDGGRETQYF | 14 | NA | TRBJ2-5 | once | TRBV9